The sequence of this T cell receptor (beta chain) was determined in a study of blood T cell repertoires in COVID-19 (dated by TCRdb to about 2020). Regarding the study in general: Collaborator samples came from the United States, Italy and Spain and covered acute and convalescent phases of COVID-19. Where HLA class I and class II types were available, the types were taken from metadata supplied by the sample provider, not from assay-based typing. The samples were drawn from the first 160 participants of the ongoing ImmuneRACE study and from about 1,200 subjects provided by 6 global collaborators. A de-identified subject ID, COVID-19 status, age in years and sex were almost always included in the sample metadata. The repertoires were made available in a free public database intended to serve as a resource for research on the immune response to SARS-CoV-2. The dataset comprised deeply sampled blood TCRbeta repertoires from subjects exposed to, actively infected with, or recovered from COVID-19. The material from the prospective study consisted of cDNA or gDNA derived from T cells, B-cell-depleted T cells, or PBMCs. Broader findings and caveats from the paper: How much clinical and demographic metadata was included differed by source and by participant, and the metadata was provided uncurated.

Collaborating institutions collected whole blood in K2EDTA tubes following their own protocols. Collaborator samples were shipped for TCRbeta analysis as frozen whole blood, isolated PBMCs, or DNA extracted from either sample type. The immunoSEQ Assay, a bias-controlled multiplex PCR, was used to amplify TCRbeta CDR3 regions from genomic DNA. For the original study's pipeline: The number of nucleated cells in each sample was estimated from the amplification of reference gene primers within the assay. Sequence reads were collapsed and filtered to measure the absolute abundance of every unique TCRbeta CDR3 rearrangement. Productive Simpson clonality was computed per sample as the square root of Simpson's diversity index over productive rearrangements. In its TCRdb copy, this immuneACCESS table keeps in-frame sequences only and misses some clones. Where compared with another copy, unresolved V genes explain less than half of these, and the others have no known cause. V and J calls and clone size follow that table, whereas D and trimming were derived from the DNA. The sample yields 200,000 or so clones; 65% to 90% were counted once. The ten largest clones capture about 4.1% of the sample.

A word on this clone: Which antigen it targets is not known. Nothing much larger sits one base from this clone, and base qualities are not available.

V is reduced by 4 bases and J by 5 bases, leaving a spacing of 8 bases between them. Looking up the germline V gene yields CDR1 MNHEY and CDR2 SVGEGT. Inclusive of the bounding cysteine and phenylalanine, the CDR3 is 12 residues long. Only CDR3 DNA remains: 36 bases, in frame from the first base. The sequencing input was peripheral blood. The chain is made from TRBV6-2 or TRBV6-3 and TRBJ2-5; D gene: possibly TRBD2, on 5 matching bases. The clonotype was recovered from a man between 50 and 59 years old with acute or convalescent COVID-19. The CDR3 region reads CASSFRGETQYF. The sequenced DNA: TGTGCCAGCAGTTTCCGCGGGGAGACCCAGTACTTC.